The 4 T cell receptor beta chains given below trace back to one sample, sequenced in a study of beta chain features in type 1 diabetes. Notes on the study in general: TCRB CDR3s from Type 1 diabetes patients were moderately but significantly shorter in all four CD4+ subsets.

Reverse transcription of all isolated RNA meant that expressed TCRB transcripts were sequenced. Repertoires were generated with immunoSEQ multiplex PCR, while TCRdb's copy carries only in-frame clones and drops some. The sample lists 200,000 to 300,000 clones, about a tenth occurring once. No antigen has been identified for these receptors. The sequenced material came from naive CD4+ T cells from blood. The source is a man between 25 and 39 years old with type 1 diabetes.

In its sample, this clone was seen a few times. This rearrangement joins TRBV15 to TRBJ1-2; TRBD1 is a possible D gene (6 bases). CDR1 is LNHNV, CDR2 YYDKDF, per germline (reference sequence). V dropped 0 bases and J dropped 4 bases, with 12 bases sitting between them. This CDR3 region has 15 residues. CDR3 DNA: TGTGCCACCAGCAGAGATCAGGGGCGGGCCTATGGCTACACCTTC. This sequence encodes CATSRDQGRAYGYTF.

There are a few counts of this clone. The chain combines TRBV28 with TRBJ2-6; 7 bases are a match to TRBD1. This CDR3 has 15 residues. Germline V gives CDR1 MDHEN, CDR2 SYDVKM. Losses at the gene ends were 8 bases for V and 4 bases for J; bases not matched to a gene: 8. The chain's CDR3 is CASSTGAAGANVLTF. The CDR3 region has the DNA TGTGCCAGCTCCACAGGGGCAGCAGGGGCCAACGTCCTGACTTTC.

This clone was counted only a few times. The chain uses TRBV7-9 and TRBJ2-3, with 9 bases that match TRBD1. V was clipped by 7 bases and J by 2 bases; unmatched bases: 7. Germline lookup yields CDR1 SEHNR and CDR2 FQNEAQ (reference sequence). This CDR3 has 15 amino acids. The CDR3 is CASTLDRGVTDTQYF. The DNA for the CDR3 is TGTGCCAGCACCCTGGACAGGGGCGTCACAGATACGCAGTATTTT. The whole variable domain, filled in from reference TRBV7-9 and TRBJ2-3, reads DTGVSQNPRHKITKRGQNVTFRCDPISEHNRLYWYRQTLGQGPEFLTYFQNEAQLEKSRLLSDRFSAERPKGSFSTLEIQRTEQGDSAMYLCASTLDRGVTDTQYFGPGTRLTVL.

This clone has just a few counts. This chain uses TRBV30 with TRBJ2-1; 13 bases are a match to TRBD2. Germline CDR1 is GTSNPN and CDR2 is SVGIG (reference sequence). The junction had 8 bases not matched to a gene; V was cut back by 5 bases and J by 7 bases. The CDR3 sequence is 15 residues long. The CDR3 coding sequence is TGTGCCTGGCGAAGGGGACTAGCGGGATGGAATGAGCAGTTCTTC. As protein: CAWRRGLAGWNEQFF.